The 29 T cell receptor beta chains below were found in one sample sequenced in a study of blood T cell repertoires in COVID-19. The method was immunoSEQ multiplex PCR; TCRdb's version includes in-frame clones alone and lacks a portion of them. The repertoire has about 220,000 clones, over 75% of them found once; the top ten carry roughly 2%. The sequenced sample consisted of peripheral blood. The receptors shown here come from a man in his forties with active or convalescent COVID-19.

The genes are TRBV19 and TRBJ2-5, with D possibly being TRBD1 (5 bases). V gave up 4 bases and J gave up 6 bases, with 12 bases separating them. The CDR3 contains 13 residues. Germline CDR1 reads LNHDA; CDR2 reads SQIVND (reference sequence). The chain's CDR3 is CASSKGLWQTQYF. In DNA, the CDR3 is TGTGCCAGTAGTAAGGGGTTGTGGCAGACCCAGTACTTC.

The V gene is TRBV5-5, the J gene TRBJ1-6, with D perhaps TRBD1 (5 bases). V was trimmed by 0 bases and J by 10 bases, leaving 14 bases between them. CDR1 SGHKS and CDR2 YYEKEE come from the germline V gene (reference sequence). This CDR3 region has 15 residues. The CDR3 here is CASSLAPTEESPLHF. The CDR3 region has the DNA TGTGCCAGCAGCTTGGCCCCGACAGAAGAATCACCCCTCCACTTT.

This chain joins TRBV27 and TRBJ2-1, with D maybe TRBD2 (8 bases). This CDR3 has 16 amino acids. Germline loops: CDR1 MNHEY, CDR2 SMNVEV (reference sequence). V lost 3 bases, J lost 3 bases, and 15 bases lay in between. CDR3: CASSFLGRGLYNEQFF. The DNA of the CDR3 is TGTGCCAGCAGTTTCCTCGGGAGGGGGCTCTACAATGAGCAGTTCTTC.

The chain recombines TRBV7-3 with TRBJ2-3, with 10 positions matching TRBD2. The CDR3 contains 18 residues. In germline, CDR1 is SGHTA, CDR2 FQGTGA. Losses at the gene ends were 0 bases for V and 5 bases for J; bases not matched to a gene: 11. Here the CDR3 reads CASSLTGRAGGPGDTQYF. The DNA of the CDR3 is TGTGCCAGCAGCTTAACGGGTCGAGCGGGGGGGCCCGGAGATACGCAGTATTTT. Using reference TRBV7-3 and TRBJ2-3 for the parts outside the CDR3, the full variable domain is GAGVSQTPSNKVTEKGKYVELRCDPISGHTALYWYRQSLGQGPEFLIYFQGTGAADDSGLPNDRFFAVRPEGSVSTLKIQRTERGDSAVYLCASSLTGRAGGPGDTQYFGPGTRLTVL.

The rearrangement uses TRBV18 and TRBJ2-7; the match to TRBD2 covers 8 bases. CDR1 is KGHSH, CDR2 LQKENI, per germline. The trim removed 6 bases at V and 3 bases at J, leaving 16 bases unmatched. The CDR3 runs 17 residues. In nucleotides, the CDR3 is TGTGCCAGCTCTCCGGTGGGAGGAGCGGGAGTGTTCTACGAGCAGTACTTC. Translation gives CASSPVGGAGVFYEQYF.

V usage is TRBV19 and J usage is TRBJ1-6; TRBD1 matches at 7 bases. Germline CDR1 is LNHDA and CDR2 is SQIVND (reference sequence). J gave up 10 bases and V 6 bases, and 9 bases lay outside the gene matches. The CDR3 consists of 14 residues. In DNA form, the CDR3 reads TGTGCCAGTAGAATACAGGGGAAACTCTCACCCCTCCACTTT. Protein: CASRIQGKLSPLHF.

Here the CDR3 DNA reads TGTGCCAGCAGTTTATCTAAGCTAAAAACAGAGAACACTGAAGCTTTCTTT. Amino acids: CASSLSKLKTENTEAFF. This chain joins TRBV27 and TRBJ1-1, with D uncertain. Trimming took 0 bases from V and 1 from J, leaving 15 bases between them. This CDR3 has 17 amino acids. Germline-derived CDR1 and CDR2 are MNHEY and SMNVEV (reference sequence).

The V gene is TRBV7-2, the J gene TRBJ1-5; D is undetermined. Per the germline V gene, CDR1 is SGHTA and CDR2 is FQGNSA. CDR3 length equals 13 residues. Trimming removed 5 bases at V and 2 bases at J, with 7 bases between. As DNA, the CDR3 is TGTGCCAGCAGCCGGAGGGGCAATCAGCCCCAGCATTTT. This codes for CASSRRGNQPQHF.

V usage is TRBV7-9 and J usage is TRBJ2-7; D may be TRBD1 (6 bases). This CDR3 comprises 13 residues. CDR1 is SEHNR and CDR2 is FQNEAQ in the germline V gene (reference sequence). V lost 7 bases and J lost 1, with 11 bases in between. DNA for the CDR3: TGTGCCAGCAACATACAGGGTTCCTACGAGCAGTACTTC. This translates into CASNIQGSYEQYF.

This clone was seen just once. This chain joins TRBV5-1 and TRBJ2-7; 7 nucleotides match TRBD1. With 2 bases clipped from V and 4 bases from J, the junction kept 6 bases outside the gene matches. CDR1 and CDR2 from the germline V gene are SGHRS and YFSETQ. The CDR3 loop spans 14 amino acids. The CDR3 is CASSFTGDQYEQYF. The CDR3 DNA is TGCGCCAGCAGCTTCACAGGGGATCAGTACGAGCAGTACTTC.

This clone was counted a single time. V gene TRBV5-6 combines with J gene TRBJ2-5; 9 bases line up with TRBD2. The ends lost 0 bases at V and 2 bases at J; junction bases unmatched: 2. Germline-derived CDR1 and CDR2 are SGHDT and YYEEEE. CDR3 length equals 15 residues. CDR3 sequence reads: CASSLVAGVQETQYF. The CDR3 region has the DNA TGTGCCAGCAGCTTGGTAGCGGGGGTACAAGAGACCCAGTACTTC.

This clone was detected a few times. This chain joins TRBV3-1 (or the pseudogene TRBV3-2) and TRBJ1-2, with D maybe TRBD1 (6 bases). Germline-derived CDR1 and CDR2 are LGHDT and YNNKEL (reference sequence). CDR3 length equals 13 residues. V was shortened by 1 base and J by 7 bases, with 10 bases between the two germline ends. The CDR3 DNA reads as TGTGCCAGCAGCCAAGTTAAAGGGGGTGGCTACACCTTC. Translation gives CASSQVKGGGYTF.

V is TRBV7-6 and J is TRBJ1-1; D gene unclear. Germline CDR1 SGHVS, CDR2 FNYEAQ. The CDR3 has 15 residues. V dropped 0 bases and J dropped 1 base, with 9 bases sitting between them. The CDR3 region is CASSLALRANTEAFF. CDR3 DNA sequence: TGTGCCAGCAGCTTAGCGTTGAGGGCGAACACTGAAGCTTTCTTT. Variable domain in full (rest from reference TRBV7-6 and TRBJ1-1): GAGVSQSPRYKVTKRGQDVALRCDPISGHVSLYWYRQALGQGPEFLTYFNYEAQQDKSGLPNDRFSAERPEGSISTLTIQRTEQRDSAMYRCASSLALRANTEAFFGQGTRLTVV.

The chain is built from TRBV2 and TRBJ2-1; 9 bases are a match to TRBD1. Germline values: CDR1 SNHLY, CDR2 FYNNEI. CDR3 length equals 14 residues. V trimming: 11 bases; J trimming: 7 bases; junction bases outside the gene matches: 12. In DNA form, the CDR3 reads TGTGCCTGGTTGCGGGACAGGGTCAAGAATGAGCAGTTCTTC. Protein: CAWLRDRVKNEQFF.

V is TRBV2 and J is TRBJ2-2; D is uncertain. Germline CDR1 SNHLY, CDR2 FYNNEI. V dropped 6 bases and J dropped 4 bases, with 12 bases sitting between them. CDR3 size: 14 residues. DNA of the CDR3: TGTGCCAGCAGCGCCCCAAAGAGCACCGGGGAGCTGTTTTTT. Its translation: CASSAPKSTGELFF.

CDR3 DNA sequence: TGTGCCAGCAGCTTACCCCGCAGACTAGCGGGGACCAAAAACATTCAGTACTTC. Translation gives CASSLPRRLAGTKNIQYF. V usage is TRBV7-8 and J usage is TRBJ2-4; 11 positions agree with TRBD2. The CDR3 sequence is 18 residues long. V was pared by 2 bases and J by 2 bases, with 8 bases of the junction left unmatched. CDR1 SGHVS and CDR2 FQNEAQ come from the germline V gene.

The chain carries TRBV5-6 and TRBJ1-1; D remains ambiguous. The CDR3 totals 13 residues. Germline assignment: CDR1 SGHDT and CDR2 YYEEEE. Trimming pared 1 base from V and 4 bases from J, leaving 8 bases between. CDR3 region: CASSLRRGTEAFF. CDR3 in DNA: TGTGCCAGCAGCTTGAGGCGAGGCACTGAAGCTTTCTTT.

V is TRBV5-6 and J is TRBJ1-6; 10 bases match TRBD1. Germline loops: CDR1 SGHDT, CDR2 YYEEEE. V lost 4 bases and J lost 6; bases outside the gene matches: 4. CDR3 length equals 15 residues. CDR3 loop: CASSPWTGGNSPLHF. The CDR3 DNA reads TGTGCCAGCAGCCCCTGGACAGGGGGTAATTCACCCCTCCACTTT. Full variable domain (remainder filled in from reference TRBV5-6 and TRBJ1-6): DAGVTQSPTHLIKTRGQQVTLRCSPKSGHDTVSWYQQALGQGPQFIFQYYEEEERQRGNFPDRFSGHQFPNYSSELNVNALLLGDSALYLCASSPWTGGNSPLHFGNGTRLTVT.

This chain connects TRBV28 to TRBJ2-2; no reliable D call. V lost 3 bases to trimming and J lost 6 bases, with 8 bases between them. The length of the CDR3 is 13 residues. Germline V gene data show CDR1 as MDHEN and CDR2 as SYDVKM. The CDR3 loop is CASSFLTAGELFF. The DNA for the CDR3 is TGTGCCAGCAGTTTCTTAACAGCCGGGGAGCTGTTTTTT.

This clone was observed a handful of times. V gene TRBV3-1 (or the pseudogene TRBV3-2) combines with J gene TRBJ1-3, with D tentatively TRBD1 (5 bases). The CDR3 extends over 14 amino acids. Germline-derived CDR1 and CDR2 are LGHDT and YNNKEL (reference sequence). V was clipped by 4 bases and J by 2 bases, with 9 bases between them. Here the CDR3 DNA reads TGTGCCAGCAGCCCGGGGGTTACTGGAAACACCATATATTTT. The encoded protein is CASSPGVTGNTIYF.

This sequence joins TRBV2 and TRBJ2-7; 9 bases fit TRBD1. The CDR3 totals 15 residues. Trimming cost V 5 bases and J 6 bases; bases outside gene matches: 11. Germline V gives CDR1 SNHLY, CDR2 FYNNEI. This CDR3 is CASSPPGQGVSEQYF. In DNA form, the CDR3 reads TGTGCCAGCAGTCCCCCGGGACAGGGTGTTTCCGAGCAGTACTTC.

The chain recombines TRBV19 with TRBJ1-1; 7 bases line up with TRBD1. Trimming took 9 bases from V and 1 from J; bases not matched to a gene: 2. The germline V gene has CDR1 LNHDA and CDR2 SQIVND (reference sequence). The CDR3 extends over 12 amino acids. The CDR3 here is CASKGANTEAFF. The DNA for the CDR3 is TGTGCCAGCAAGGGGGCGAACACTGAAGCTTTCTTT.

In DNA form, the CDR3 reads TGTGCCAGTAGTAACCGGGACAATAACAATGAGCAGTTCTTC. This codes for CASSNRDNNNEQFF. The J gene is TRBJ2-1, the V gene TRBV19; a weak D match, TRBD1 (6 bases). Germline CDR1 reads LNHDA; CDR2 reads SQIVND (reference sequence). With 4 bases removed from V and 5 bases from J, the gap between germline ends came to 12 bases. The CDR3 extends over 14 amino acids. The full variable domain, in which reference TRBV19 and TRBJ2-1 provide the parts outside the CDR3, is DGGITQSPKYLFRKEGQNVTLSCEQNLNHDAMYWYRQDPGQGLRLIYYSQIVNDFQKGDIAEGYSVSREKKESFPLTVTSAQKNPTAFYLCASSNRDNNNEQFFGPGTRLTVL.

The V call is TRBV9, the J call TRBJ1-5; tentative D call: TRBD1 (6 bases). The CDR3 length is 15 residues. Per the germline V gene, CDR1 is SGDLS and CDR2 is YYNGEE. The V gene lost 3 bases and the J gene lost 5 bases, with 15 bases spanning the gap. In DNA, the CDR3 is TGTGCCAGCAGCGCCAGAGACAGGCCCCATCAGCCCCAGCATTTT. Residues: CASSARDRPHQPQHF.

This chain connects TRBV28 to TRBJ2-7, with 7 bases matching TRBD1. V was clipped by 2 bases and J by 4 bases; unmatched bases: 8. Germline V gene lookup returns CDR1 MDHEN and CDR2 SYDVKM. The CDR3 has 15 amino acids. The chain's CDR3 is CASSLPGQTIYEQYF. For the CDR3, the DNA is TGTGCCAGCAGTTTACCGGGACAGACGATTTACGAGCAGTACTTC.

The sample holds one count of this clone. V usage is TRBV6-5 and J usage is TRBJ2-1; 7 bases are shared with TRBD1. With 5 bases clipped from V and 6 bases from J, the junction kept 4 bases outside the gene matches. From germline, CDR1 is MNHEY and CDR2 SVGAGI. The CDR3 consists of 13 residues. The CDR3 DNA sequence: TGTGCCAGCAGTCCTTACAGGGGCAATGAGCAGTTCTTC. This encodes CASSPYRGNEQFF.

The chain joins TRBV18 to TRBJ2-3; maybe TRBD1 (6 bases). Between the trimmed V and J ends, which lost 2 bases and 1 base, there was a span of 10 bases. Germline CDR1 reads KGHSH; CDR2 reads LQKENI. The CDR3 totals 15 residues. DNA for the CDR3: TGTGCCAGCTCACCAATCCAGGGGCGCACAGATACGCAGTATTTT. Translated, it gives CASSPIQGRTDTQYF.

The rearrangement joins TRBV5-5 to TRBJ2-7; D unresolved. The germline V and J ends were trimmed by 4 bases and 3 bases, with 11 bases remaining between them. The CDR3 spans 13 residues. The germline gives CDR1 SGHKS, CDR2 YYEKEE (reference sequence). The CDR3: CASSGEDSYEQYF. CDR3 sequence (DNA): TGTGCCAGCAGCGGCGAGGATAGCTACGAGCAGTACTTC.

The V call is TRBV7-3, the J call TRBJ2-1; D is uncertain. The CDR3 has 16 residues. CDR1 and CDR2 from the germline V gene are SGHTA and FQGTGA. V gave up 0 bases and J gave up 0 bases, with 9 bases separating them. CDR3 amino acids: CASSLTPSGSYNEQFF. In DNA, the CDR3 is TGTGCCAGCAGCTTAACGCCCTCGGGCTCCTACAATGAGCAGTTCTTC.